A single sample gave rise to the 3 T cell receptor beta chains below, sequenced in a study of blood T cell repertoires in COVID-19. TCRdb's copy holds only in-frame clones and misses some; the assay was immunoSEQ multiplex PCR. The sample yields 300,000 to 350,000 clones, roughly 90% seen once. The sequencing input was PBMCs or T cells enriched from blood (not recorded which). These receptors originate from a woman in her 30s who had been exposed to COVID-19.

V is TRBV2 and J is TRBJ1-1, with TRBD1 as a possible D gene (6 bases). The CDR3 has 16 amino acids. Germline V lookup: CDR1 SNHLY, CDR2 FYNNEI. Trimming removed 6 bases at V and 0 bases at J, with 17 bases between. This CDR3 reads CASSDSTGTVNTEAFF. DNA of the CDR3: TGTGCCAGCAGCGACTCTACAGGGACGGTGAACACTGAAGCTTTCTTT.

The table lists this clone with a few counts. The chain combines TRBV29-1 with TRBJ1-1; D perhaps matches TRBD1 (5 bases). The CDR3 consists of 14 residues. V was trimmed by 6 bases and J by 1 base, leaving 15 bases between them. From germline, CDR1 is SQVTM and CDR2 ANQGSEA. CDR3 loop: CSVLAGGWNTEAFF. DNA for the CDR3: TGCAGCGTCCTTGCGGGGGGTTGGAACACTGAAGCTTTCTTT. The full variable domain, with the rest looked up from reference TRBV29-1 and TRBJ1-1, is SAVISQKPSRDICQRGTSLTIQCQVDSQVTMMFWYRQQPGQSLTLIATANQGSEATYESGFVIDKFPISRPNLTFSTLTVSNMSPEDSSIYLCSVLAGGWNTEAFFGQGTRLTVV.

This clone was seen once. The rearrangement joins TRBV7-9 to TRBJ2-4; D is unresolved. V lost 1 base to trimming and J lost 0 bases, with 7 bases between them. The length of the CDR3 is 15 residues. Germline CDR1 and CDR2: SEHNR and FQNEAQ (reference sequence). The CDR3 region has the DNA TGTGCCAGCAGCTTAGAGTCCGGAGCCAAAAACATTCAGTACTTC. Translated, it gives CASSLESGAKNIQYF.